This T cell receptor beta chain was identified during a study of yellow fever vaccine responses in identical twins. General study findings and limits: Convergence reportedly seemed to mark part of the twins' vaccine T cell response, with personalization marking the rest.

Between the trimmed V and J ends, which lost 4 bases and 7 bases, there was a span of 19 bases. CDR1 is SQVTM, CDR2 ANQGSEA, per germline. This CDR3 is built from 14 residues. TCRdb passed the RT-PCR reads through MiXCR, listing each CDR3 protein once. The profile shows 4,000 to 6,000 distinct CDR3 sequences, over 85% of them singletons. Of note for this clonotype: Its antigen is not known.

The input for sequencing was T cells from blood (PBMCs), unsorted or a sorted subset (not recorded which), taken before or after yellow fever vaccination (not recorded which). The chain joins TRBV29-1 to TRBJ2-5; D possibly corresponds to TRBD1 (5 bases). The TCR comes from a woman aged 18-35 years who received the yellow fever vaccine. CDR3 DNA sequence: TGCAGCGTTGGTGGACAACATCTGTCGGGGACCCAGTACTTC. Protein: CSVGGQHLSGTQYF.